These 29 T cell receptor beta chains originate from one sample sequenced in a study of blood T cells in healthy people across ages. A second PCR, run for about 7 to 11 cycles, used a sample-barcoded 5' primer plus a J-beta primer mix. TCRdb reanalysed the 5' RACE reads using MiXCR and keeps one entry per CDR3 protein. The table records about 1.8 million distinct CDR3 sequences, roughly 52% of them present only once. The sample was blood. These TCRs come from a middle-aged woman in good health.

The genes are TRBV25-1 and TRBJ2-3; D remains unclear. Between the trimmed V and J ends, which lost 0 bases and 2 bases, there was a span of 12 bases. This CDR3 comprises 16 residues. The germline V gene encodes CDR1 MGHDK and CDR2 SYGVNS. CDR3 bases: TGTGCCAGCAGTGAATATAGTAATGGGCCCACAGATACGCAGTATTTT. It translates to CASSEYSNGPTDTQYF.

Only a few counts were recorded for this clonotype. The chain combines TRBV6-5 with TRBJ1-6; D ambiguous. The V end was cut by 0 bases, the J end by 1 base, with 7 bases between. This CDR3 region has 16 residues. Germline-derived CDR1 and CDR2 are MNHEY and SVGAGI. CDR3 sequence: CASSYSGRSYNSPLHF. The CDR3 DNA is TGTGCCAGCAGTTACTCCGGACGGTCCTATAATTCACCCCTCCACTTT.

Only a few counts were recorded for this clonotype. The chain employs TRBV7-2 and TRBJ2-7; 7 bases agree with TRBD2. Trimming removed 5 bases from V and 2 bases from J; junction bases left unmatched: 6. CDR1 and CDR2 from the germline V gene are SGHTA and FQGNSA. The CDR3 is 14 amino acids. CDR3 DNA: TGTGCCAGCAGCGCACGAGCGGGGACCTACGAGCAGTACTTC. Translating gives CASSARAGTYEQYF.

The chain carries TRBV20-1 and TRBJ2-4; 13 nucleotides agree with TRBD2. CDR1 DFQATT and CDR2 SNEGSKA come from the germline V gene (reference sequence). The CDR3 totals 15 residues. V shed 5 bases and J 2 bases; nucleotides not matched to a gene: 3. CDR3 bases: TGCAGTGCTCCGACTAGCGGGGGGTCCAAAAACATTCAGTACTTC. This gives the protein CSAPTSGGSKNIQYF.

This clonotype was picked up a small number of times. The J gene is TRBJ2-1, the V gene TRBV4-2; weak D call: TRBD2 (6 bases). Germline V gene sequence: CDR1 LGHNA, CDR2 YNFKEQ. V dropped 0 bases and J dropped 9 bases, with 21 bases sitting between them. There are 17 residues in the CDR3. The CDR3 DNA reads as TGTGCCAGCAGCCAAGATCTACTACTGAGACTCGGGGGTGAGCAGTTCTTC. Translation gives CASSQDLLLRLGGEQFF.

This sequence joins TRBV12-3 or TRBV12-4 and TRBJ2-7; D ambiguous. Trimming removed 4 bases at V and 4 bases at J, with 8 bases between. CDR3 size: 12 residues. The CDR3 nucleotides are TGTGCCAGCAGTTGGCTCCAGTACGAGCAGTACTTC. It is translated as CASSWLQYEQYF.

This clonotype was seen a few times. The rearrangement uses TRBV29-1 and TRBJ2-5; D may be TRBD2 (6 bases). V lost 5 bases and J lost 5, with 15 bases in between. Germline V lookup: CDR1 SQVTM, CDR2 ANQGSEA. The CDR3 is 13 amino acids. Here the CDR3 DNA reads TGCAGCGTTCGGGACTCCCTCGGGGAGACCCAGTACTTC. It codes for CSVRDSLGETQYF.

The V call is TRBV20-1, the J call TRBJ2-1, with D perhaps matching TRBD2 (7 bases). This CDR3 comprises 16 residues. V lost 0 bases and J lost 5, with 17 bases in between. Germline V gene sequence: CDR1 DFQATT, CDR2 SNEGSKA (reference sequence). The DNA of the CDR3 is TGCAGTGCTAGAGATGGGGGGGCCCGCCTCCACAATGAGCAGTTCTTC. Amino acid sequence: CSARDGGARLHNEQFF.

The sample holds a few counts of this clonotype. This CDR3 reads CASSIVAVAEQYF. CDR3 DNA: TGTGCCAGCAGCATCGTAGCGGTGGCTGAGCAGTACTTC. The chain couples TRBV7-2 to TRBJ2-7; TRBD2 is a possible D gene (6 bases). The CDR3 is 13 residues long. Trimming left V 5 bases short and J 7 bases short, with 15 bases between. Per germline, CDR1 SGHTA and CDR2 FQGNSA.

The rearrangement joins TRBV20-1 to TRBJ2-7, with a possible D match to TRBD1 (6 bases). The ends were cut back, 5 bases at V and 1 base at J, with 15 bases in the middle. Germline V gives CDR1 DFQATT, CDR2 SNEGSKA (reference sequence). This CDR3 region has 14 residues. The CDR3 nucleotides are TGCAGTGCTCTGGGACATACCTCTTCCTACGAGCAGTACTTC. Protein: CSALGHTSSYEQYF.

This clonotype was seen ten or more times. The CDR3, as DNA: TGTGCCAGCAGGAGGGACGGAATCCAAGAGACCCAGTACTTC. It yields the protein CASRRDGIQETQYF. V and J are TRBV12-3 or TRBV12-4 and TRBJ2-5, with D tentatively TRBD1 or TRBD2 (5 bases each). The CDR3 is 14 residues long. Trimming stripped 6 bases from V and 1 base from J, with 12 bases between.

The chain links TRBV11-2 to TRBJ2-1, with 12 bases lining up with TRBD2. The CDR3 is 17 residues long. V shed 1 base and J 5 bases; nucleotides not matched to a gene: 6. Germline loops: CDR1 SGHAT, CDR2 FQNNGV. This chain's CDR3 is CASSLVKGLAGHNEQFF. CDR3 DNA sequence: TGTGCCAGCAGCTTAGTAAAGGGACTAGCGGGTCACAATGAGCAGTTCTTC.

A few counts support this clonotype. The chain carries TRBV6-5 and TRBJ2-5; the D call may be TRBD1 or TRBD2 (5 bases each). CDR1 and CDR2 from the germline V gene are MNHEY and SVGAGI. The CDR3 loop spans 14 amino acids. Trimming took 6 bases from V and 2 from J, leaving 13 bases between them. The CDR3 here is CASSRDGIQETQYF. CDR3 nucleotide sequence: TGTGCCAGCAGCCGGGACGGAATTCAAGAGACCCAGTACTTC.

The chain has TRBV27 and TRBJ2-7; unclear D gene. V was cut by 3 bases and J by 5 bases, with 14 bases left in between. Germline CDR1 reads MNHEY; CDR2 reads SMNVEV (reference sequence). CDR3 length: 14 amino acids. DNA of the CDR3: TGTGCCAGCAGTTTTACCCCTCTAAGCGACGAGCAGTACTTC. Translating it yields CASSFTPLSDEQYF.

This clonotype was seen a single time. One junction end does not reproduce the germline sequence, and a read error may be involved. The chain recombines TRBV25-1 with TRBJ2-1; D tentatively reads TRBD1 or TRBD2 (7 bases each). The CDR3 sequence is 14 residues long. The germline V gene has CDR1 MGHDK and CDR2 SYGVNS. The CDR3 loop reads CASTRGGQYNGQFF. Here the CDR3 DNA reads TGTGCCAGCACCAGGGGGGGGCAGTACAATGGGCAGTTCTTC.

V usage is TRBV20-1 and J usage is TRBJ2-7; 8 bases fit TRBD1. V was pared by 6 bases and J by 5 bases, with 9 bases of the junction left unmatched. Germline V CDR1 and CDR2: DFQATT, SNEGSKA (reference sequence). The CDR3 covers 13 residues. CDR3 DNA sequence: TGCAGTGCCAAAACAGGACAGGGCCACGAGCAGTACTTC. Translation: CSAKTGQGHEQYF.

V gene TRBV4-2 combines with J gene TRBJ2-7; 11 bases map to TRBD2. J lost 2 bases, V lost 0 bases, and 3 bases had no gene match. There are 16 residues in the CDR3. Germline CDR1 reads LGHNA; CDR2 reads YNFKEQ. CDR3 loop: CASSQERSGGAYEQYF. DNA of the CDR3: TGTGCCAGCAGCCAAGAGCGTAGCGGGGGGGCCTACGAGCAGTACTTC.

Here the CDR3 DNA reads TGTGCCAGCAGCCACCCTACCCGGGCGGTAACAGCGGGTTCACCCCTCCACTTT. Translating it yields CASSHPTRAVTAGSPLHF. The chain employs TRBV14 and TRBJ1-6, with no clear D. In germline, CDR1 is SGHDN, CDR2 FVKESK. The CDR3 length is 18 residues. Trimming removed 3 bases from V and 9 bases from J, with 24 bases in between.

Remarks on this clonotype: Just one base apart from a much larger clone, this may be a read error. The rearrangement links TRBV29-1 to TRBJ2-7, with no clear D. CDR3 length: 13 amino acids. The germline gives CDR1 SQVTM, CDR2 ANQGSEA. Trimming shortened V by 7 bases and J by 2 bases, and 15 bases separated the two germline ends. Here the CDR3 reads CSAEDQRTYEQYF. For the CDR3, the DNA is TGCAGCGCCGAGGACCAGCGTACCTACGAGCAGTACTTC.

As to this clonotype: One end of the junction varies from germline; a read error may be responsible. This chain connects TRBV4-3 to TRBJ2-5; TRBD1 is a possible D gene (6 bases). The CDR3 is 13 residues long. Germline CDR1 and CDR2: LGHNA and YSLEER. CDR3 sequence (DNA): TGCACCAGCAGCCAGGTCAGGGGAGAGACCCAGTACTTC. Translated: CTSSQVRGETQYF.

V and J are TRBV29-1 and TRBJ1-2; 10 positions match TRBD1. Losses at the gene ends were 3 bases for V and 1 base for J; bases not matched to a gene: 2. This CDR3 region has 14 residues. CDR1 and CDR2 (germline): SQVTM, ANQGSEA. The CDR3 DNA follows: TGCAGCGTTGATGGGGACAGGGGTAACTATGGCTACACCTTC. This translates into CSVDGDRGNYGYTF.

The CDR3 nucleotides are TGTGCCAGCAGTTTCAGAAAATGGGGAGAGGAGACCCAGTACTTC. This encodes CASSFRKWGEETQYF. The rearrangement uses TRBV28 and TRBJ2-5; weak D call: TRBD2 (5 bases). CDR3 length equals 15 residues. From germline, CDR1 is MDHEN and CDR2 SYDVKM. The ends were cut back, 3 bases at V and 5 bases at J, with 16 bases in the middle.

This clonotype occurred a few times. The junction does not match germline at one end; this may be a read error. The genes are TRBV7-7 and TRBJ2-4, with 9 bases identical to TRBD2. CDR3 length: 17 residues. In germline, CDR1 is SSHAT, CDR2 FNYEAQ (reference sequence). This chain's CDR3 is CASSFGGGLANPGAQYF. The CDR3 DNA sequence: TGTGCTAGCAGCTTTGGTGGAGGACTAGCGAATCCTGGGGCCCAGTACTTC.

This clonotype has a handful of counts. The chain is built from TRBV29-1 and TRBJ2-5; no definite D call. This CDR3 spans 13 amino acids. Germline CDR1 reads SQVTM; CDR2 reads ANQGSEA. The ends were cut back, 2 bases at V and 1 base at J, with 8 bases in the middle. CDR3 nucleotides: TGCAGCGTTGAATTGGGGATCCAAGAGACCCAGTACTTC. This sequence encodes CSVELGIQETQYF.

This clonotype has a handful of counts. V usage is TRBV28 and J usage is TRBJ1-5, with D possibly being TRBD1 (6 bases). This CDR3 spans 15 amino acids. V dropped 3 bases and J dropped 5 bases, with 14 bases sitting between them. Germline V CDR1 and CDR2: MDHEN, SYDVKM. This CDR3 reads CASSFSDRRDQPQHF. The CDR3 region has the DNA TGTGCCAGCAGTTTCTCGGACAGAAGGGATCAGCCCCAGCATTTT.

This clonotype has more than one count but fewer than ten. The chain carries TRBV6-1 and TRBJ2-7; D is uncertain. This CDR3 is built from 11 residues. The germline V gene has CDR1 MNHNS and CDR2 SASEGT. V was cut by 11 bases and J by 3 bases, with 11 bases left in between. The CDR3: CAVGKGYEQYF. CDR3 coding DNA: TGTGCCGTCGGTAAAGGCTACGAGCAGTACTTC.

CDR3 in amino acids: CASGERYIQYF. CDR3 coding DNA: TGTGCCTCGGGGGAGAGGTACATTCAGTACTTC. The V gene is TRBV7-2, the J gene TRBJ2-4; weak D call: TRBD2 (6 bases). From germline, CDR1 is SGHTA and CDR2 FQGNSA. This CDR3 is built from 11 residues. V shed 11 bases and J shed 8 bases, with 13 bases lying between them.

The CDR3 DNA reads as TGCGCCAGCAGCCAAGCTGACAGGGATTCTTTGGTGCAGTACTTC. Translating gives CASSQADRDSLVQYF. The J gene is TRBJ2-7, the V gene TRBV4-3; 7 nucleotides agree with TRBD1. CDR1 and CDR2 (germline): LGHNA, YSLEER. The length of the CDR3 is 15 residues. With 1 base clipped from V and 9 bases from J, the junction kept 12 bases outside the gene matches.

The rearrangement uses TRBV20-1 and TRBJ1-2; no definite D call. This CDR3 has 16 amino acids. Trimming removed 5 bases at V and 1 base at J, with 20 bases between. CDR1 and CDR2 (germline): DFQATT, SNEGSKA (reference sequence). The CDR3 region has the DNA TGCAGTGCTCACCAGACCGGGAGACACTTTAACTATGGCTACACCTTC. As protein: CSAHQTGRHFNYGYTF.